This T cell receptor beta chain was identified in a study of blood T cell repertoires in COVID-19. In the study overall: Acute and convalescent COVID-19 samples came from the United States, Italy and Spain. T cells, B-cell-depleted T cells, or PBMCs supplied cDNA or gDNA.

The CDR3 is made up of 12 amino acids. With 10 bases removed from V and 3 bases from J, the gap between germline ends came to 13 bases. Germline CDR1 and CDR2: MNHEY and SVGAGI. As handled by the study authors: Reference gene primer amplification gave nucleated cell count estimates. Clones were sequenced by immunoSEQ multiplex PCR, and TCRdb holds only the in-frame ones, with some missing. The DNA was the basis for D and trimming; V, J and clone size are from that table. The top ten clones hold approximately 27% of a sample with more than 65,000 clones, roughly four fifths of them seen once. The sequenced sample consisted of peripheral blood. This TCR was sampled from a woman aged 80 or older with active or convalescent COVID-19. J is TRBJ2-7 and V is TRBV6-5, with a possible D match to TRBD1 (6 bases). The CDR3 nucleotides read TGTGCCACCCGACAGGAAAACTACGAGCAGTACTTC. Its protein product is CATRQENYEQYF.